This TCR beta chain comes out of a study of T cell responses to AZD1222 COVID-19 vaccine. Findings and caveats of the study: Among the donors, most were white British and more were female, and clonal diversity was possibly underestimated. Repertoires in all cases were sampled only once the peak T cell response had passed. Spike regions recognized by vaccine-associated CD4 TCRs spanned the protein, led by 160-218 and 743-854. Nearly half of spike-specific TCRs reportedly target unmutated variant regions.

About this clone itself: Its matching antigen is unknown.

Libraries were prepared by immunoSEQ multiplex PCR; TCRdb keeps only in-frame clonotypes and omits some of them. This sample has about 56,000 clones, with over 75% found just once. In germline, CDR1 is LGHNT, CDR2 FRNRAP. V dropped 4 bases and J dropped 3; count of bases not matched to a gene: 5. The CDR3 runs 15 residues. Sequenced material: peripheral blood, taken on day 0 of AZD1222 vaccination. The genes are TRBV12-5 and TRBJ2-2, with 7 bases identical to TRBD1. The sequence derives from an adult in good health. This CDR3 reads CASGSSGGDTGELFF. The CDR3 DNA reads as TGTGCTAGTGGTTCATCAGGGGGTGACACCGGGGAGCTGTTTTTT.